The rows below give T cell receptor beta chains drawn from one sample of a study of post-analysis software for immune sequencing data. TCRdb called the PCR reads again in MiXCR, with one record for every CDR3 protein. Found here are roughly 800,000 distinct CDR3 sequences, roughly 58% of them singletons; the top ten hold 4.6%. The sequenced sample consisted of blood. Receptor source: a girl between 10 and 17 years old with multiple sclerosis. CDR3s include the opening cysteine and the closing phenylalanine or tryptophan. A D gene is named only where the DNA matches it firmly. A row's size may be missing; if present it is once, few, many or a size class.

CDR3 length: 15
D gene: TRBD1
V gene: TRBV6-5
clone size: .
J gene: TRBJ2-5
CDR3 DNA: TGTGCCAGCAGGACCAACAGGGGGATAGGGGAGACCCAGTACTTC
CDR3 protein: CASRTNRGIGETQYF

CDR3 length: 13
D gene: .
V gene: TRBV12-3/TRBV12-4
clone size: .
J gene: TRBJ2-5
CDR3 DNA: TGTGCCAGCAGGCGGACTGAGGGGGAGACCCAGTACTTC
CDR3 protein: CASRRTEGETQYF

CDR3 length: 14
D gene: .
V gene: TRBV11-3
clone size: .
J gene: TRBJ1-1
CDR3 DNA: TGTGCCAGCAGCCCCTCCCCCGGGAACACTGAAGCTTTCTTT
CDR3 protein: CASSPSPGNTEAFF

CDR3 length: 12
D gene: TRBD1
V gene: TRBV29-1
clone size: .
J gene: TRBJ2-1
CDR3 DNA: TGCAGCGTAGGAACAGGGGTTTATGAGCAGTTCTTC
CDR3 protein: CSVGTGVYEQFF

CDR3 length: 14
D gene: TRBD1
V gene: TRBV6-5
clone size: .
J gene: TRBJ1-1
CDR3 DNA: TGTGCCAGCAGCCTCAGGGGGATTAACACTGAAGCTTTCTTT
CDR3 protein: CASSLRGINTEAFF

CDR3 length: 17
D gene: TRBD2
V gene: TRBV29-1
clone size: .
J gene: TRBJ2-7
CDR3 DNA: TGCAGCGTTGATCTCCCGGGACTAGCGGGAGGGTTTTACGAGCAGTACTTC
CDR3 protein: CSVDLPGLAGGFYEQYF

CDR3 length: 16
D gene: TRBD2
V gene: TRBV4-1
clone size: .
J gene: TRBJ2-5
CDR3 DNA: TGCGCCAGCAGCCAGCTCGGGACTAGCGGGGGCGAGACCCAGTACTTC
CDR3 protein: CASSQLGTSGGETQYF

CDR3 length: 12
D gene: .
V gene: TRBV4-1
clone size: .
J gene: TRBJ2-5
CDR3 DNA: TGCGCCAGCAGCCACGCCTTGGAGACCCAGTACTTC
CDR3 protein: CASSHALETQYF

CDR3 length: 15
D gene: TRBD1
V gene: TRBV25-1
clone size: .
J gene: TRBJ2-5
CDR3 DNA: TGTGCCAGCAGTGGACCGACAGGGGCGGGGGAGACCCAGTACTTC
CDR3 protein: CASSGPTGAGETQYF

CDR3 length: 12
D gene: .
V gene: TRBV12-5
clone size: .
J gene: TRBJ2-5
CDR3 DNA: TGTGCTAGTGGTTTCAGGGGAGAGACCCAGTACTTC
CDR3 protein: CASGFRGETQYF

CDR3 length: 14
D gene: .
V gene: TRBV12-3/TRBV12-4
clone size: .
J gene: TRBJ2-4
CDR3 DNA: TGTGCCAGCAGTTCCAGGGTAGCCAAAAACATTCAGTACTTC
CDR3 protein: CASSSRVAKNIQYF

CDR3 length: 14
D gene: .
V gene: TRBV20-1
clone size: .
J gene: TRBJ2-1
CDR3 DNA: TGCAGTGCTAGAGGGGACTTAGGTTCGAATGAGCAGTTCTTC
CDR3 protein: CSARGDLGSNEQFF

CDR3 length: 14
D gene: TRBD1
V gene: TRBV20-1
clone size: once
J gene: TRBJ1-1
CDR3 DNA: TGCAGTGCTAGATCGGACAGGGGACACACTGAAGCTTTCTTT
CDR3 protein: CSARSDRGHTEAFF

CDR3 length: 12
D gene: .
V gene: TRBV10-3
clone size: .
J gene: TRBJ1-2
CDR3 DNA: TGTGCCATCTCTTCCCAGGGCTATGGCTACACCTTC
CDR3 protein: CAISSQGYGYTF

CDR3 length: 15
D gene: TRBD2
V gene: TRBV6-6
clone size: once
J gene: TRBJ2-7
CDR3 DNA: TGTGCCAGCAGACTGACTAGCGGGGGGGCCTACGAGCAGTACTTC
CDR3 protein: CASRLTSGGAYEQYF

CDR3 length: 15
D gene: .
V gene: TRBV29-1
clone size: few
J gene: TRBJ2-1
CDR3 DNA: TGCAGCGTCTCCGGGGGCGGGAGAGGTTACAATGAGCAGTTCTTC
CDR3 protein: CSVSGGGRGYNEQFF

CDR3 length: 11
D gene: TRBD1
V gene: TRBV29-1
clone size: few
J gene: TRBJ1-4
CDR3 DNA: TGCAGCGGATTGACAGGGGAAAAACTGTTTTTT
CDR3 protein: CSGLTGEKLFF